These 30 T cell receptor beta chains originate from one sample sequenced in a study of T cells after yellow fever vaccination. TCRdb processed the 5' RACE reads anew with MiXCR; each CDR3 protein has one entry. The sample has some 250,000 distinct CDR3 sequences; about 7.1% are singletons. Sequenced material: CD4+ T cells sorted from PBMCs, taken 15 days after the yellow fever booster vaccination. The receptor source for this set is a man younger than 45 who received the YFV17D yellow fever vaccine.

This clonotype occurred a few times. The rearrangement joins TRBV18 to TRBJ2-5; a possible D gene is TRBD1 (5 bases). The germline gives CDR1 KGHSH, CDR2 LQKENI. The CDR3 consists of 12 residues. V lost 4 bases, J lost 5 bases, and 8 bases lay in between. The CDR3 spells CASSQGKETQYF. In DNA, the CDR3 is TGTGCCAGCTCACAGGGGAAGGAGACCCAGTACTTC.

This clonotype was seen a few times. The rearrangement joins TRBV11-2 to TRBJ2-7; D possibly corresponds to TRBD2 (6 bases). CDR1 and CDR2 (germline): SGHAT, FQNNGV. This CDR3 is 17 amino acids long. Trimming took off 4 bases at V and 6 bases at J, with 25 bases between the two ends. The CDR3 nucleotides are TGTGCCAGCAGCTCGATGTGGGGGGAGCTAGAGAACAGCGAGCAGTACTTC. This encodes CASSSMWGELENSEQYF.

A remark on this clonotype: A much larger clonotype is one base distant, so this may be a read error. The chain recombines TRBV5-5 with TRBJ1-6; D ambiguous. The CDR3 length is 13 residues. The germline V gene has CDR1 SGHKS and CDR2 YYEKEE (reference sequence). V was pared by 5 bases and J by 8 bases, with 11 bases between. CDR3 DNA: TGTGCCAGCAGGTTCCTTGGAGATTCACCCCTCCACTTT. This encodes CASRFLGDSPLHF.

This clonotype was counted only a few times. The CDR3 sequence: CSAPRGNEQFF. In DNA form, the CDR3 reads TGCAGTGCTCCGCGGGGGAATGAGCAGTTCTTC. This chain uses TRBV20-1 with TRBJ2-1, with 7 positions matching TRBD2. The CDR3 is made up of 11 amino acids. The germline V gene has CDR1 DFQATT and CDR2 SNEGSKA (reference sequence). J was trimmed by 7 bases and V by 5 bases; bases with no gene match: 2.

This clonotype was recorded a few times. The CDR3 is CASSLGGTAKNNEQFF. The CDR3 DNA reads TGCGCCAGCAGCTTGGGGGGGACAGCGAAAAACAATGAGCAGTTCTTC. The V call is TRBV5-1, the J call TRBJ2-1; 7 nucleotides align to TRBD1. The V gene's germline CDR1 is SGHRS and CDR2 YFSETQ. The V gene end was trimmed by 0 bases and the J gene end by 5 bases; junction bases not matched to a gene: 8. The CDR3 extends over 16 amino acids. The complete variable domain, with remaining parts taken from reference TRBV5-1 and TRBJ2-1, reads KAGVTQTPRYLIKTRGQQVTLSCSPISGHRSVSWYQQTPGQGLQFLFEYFSETQRNKGNFPGRFSGRQFSNSRSEMNVSTLELGDSALYLCASSLGGTAKNNEQFFGPGTRLTVL.

This clonotype was found many times. The chain employs TRBV21-1 and TRBJ1-2. TRBV21-1 is termed a pseudogene. This CDR3 is 11 amino acids long. Here the CDR3 reads CAIMDFYGYTF. The CDR3, as DNA: TGTGCTATCATGGACTTCTATGGCTACACCTTC.

This clonotype was seen repeatedly, ten times or more. V gene TRBV29-1 combines with J gene TRBJ2-7; possible D gene TRBD2, 5 bases. The germline V gene encodes CDR1 SQVTM and CDR2 ANQGSEA. The CDR3 is 12 residues long. Trimming shortened V by 6 bases and J by 9 bases, and 18 bases separated the two germline ends. CDR3: CSVVTRYTAQYF. DNA for the CDR3: TGCAGCGTAGTCACTAGATATACGGCGCAGTACTTC.

This clonotype was detected only a few times. The genes are TRBV5-1 and TRBJ1-4, with 7 nucleotides matching TRBD1. The CDR3 is 15 residues long. V shed 3 bases, J shed 7 bases, and the junction held 9 bases outside the gene matches. Germline V gene data show CDR1 as SGHRS and CDR2 as YFSETQ. CDR3: CASSWGSTGAEKLFF. The DNA of the CDR3 is TGCGCCAGCAGCTGGGGTAGTACAGGGGCTGAAAAACTGTTTTTT.

The table lists this clonotype with a few counts. The CDR3 is CASSLTGANEKLFF. DNA for the CDR3: TGTGCCAGCAGCTTGACAGGGGCTAATGAAAAACTGTTTTTT. The rearrangement joins TRBV7-9 to TRBJ1-4; TRBD1 aligns across 8 bases. This CDR3 contains 14 residues. The germline gives CDR1 SEHNR, CDR2 FQNEAQ (reference sequence). With V trimmed by 3 bases and J by 3 bases, 0 bases remained unmatched.

The chain joins TRBV5-1 to TRBJ2-5; D perhaps matches TRBD2 (6 bases). Trimming took 2 bases from V and 3 from J, leaving 11 bases between them. Germline CDR1 reads SGHRS; CDR2 reads YFSETQ. There are 14 residues in the CDR3. The CDR3 DNA follows: TGCGCCAGCAGCTTAAGACTAGGGAAAGAGACCCAGTACTTC. Translation gives CASSLRLGKETQYF.

This clonotype was counted at least ten times. J is TRBJ2-1 and V is TRBV12-3 or TRBV12-4; 11 bases are shared with TRBD2. The ends lost 7 bases at V and 10 bases at J; junction bases unmatched: 12. CDR3 size: 15 residues. The CDR3 coding sequence is TGTGCCAGCACCCCGGGAACTAGCGGGAGAGGGGAGCAGTTCTTC. Translation: CASTPGTSGRGEQFF.

The chain employs TRBV14 and TRBJ2-5; 7 bases are a match to TRBD1. J was trimmed by 0 bases and V by 1 base; bases with no gene match: 11. The germline CDR1 and CDR2 sequences are SGHDN and FVKESK. This CDR3 contains 18 residues. Here the CDR3 DNA reads TGTGCCAGCAGCCAAGCGCCAGGGGGAACACTGTACCAAGAGACCCAGTACTTC. Protein product: CASSQAPGGTLYQETQYF.

This clonotype appeared many times. This sequence joins TRBV28 and TRBJ2-5, with a weak D call TRBD1 (5 bases). Germline V CDR1 and CDR2: MDHEN, SYDVKM. There are 12 residues in the CDR3. Trimming stripped 5 bases from V and 5 bases from J, with 9 bases between. The CDR3 bases are TGTGCCAGCAGTGCCCCAGGGGAGACCCAGTACTTC. Encoded protein: CASSAPGETQYF.

The CDR3 sequence is CSAPTSGSPNEQFF. CDR3 in DNA: TGCAGTGCTCCAACTAGCGGGAGTCCGAATGAGCAGTTCTTC. The chain couples TRBV20-1 to TRBJ2-1; TRBD2 agrees at 11 bases. V lost 5 bases and J lost 7; bases outside the gene matches: 7. Germline loops: CDR1 DFQATT, CDR2 SNEGSKA (reference sequence). This CDR3 region has 14 residues.

This clonotype was seen more than once but under ten times. The chain has TRBV12-3 or TRBV12-4 and TRBJ2-1, with TRBD2 matching 14 bases. The junction had 15 bases not matched to a gene; V was cut back by 5 bases and J by 15 bases. The CDR3 contains 16 residues. The CDR3 bases are TGTGCCAGCAGTCTGGGGGGGACTAGCGGGAGTCCCCGAGTGTTCTTC. Protein: CASSLGGTSGSPRVFF.

The sample holds a few counts of this clonotype. The chain uses TRBV20-1 and TRBJ1-4; possibly TRBD1 for D (5 bases). Trimming left V 2 bases short and J 4 bases short, with 20 bases between. The germline V gene has CDR1 DFQATT and CDR2 SNEGSKA (reference sequence). The CDR3 spans 17 residues. In DNA form, the CDR3 reads TGCAGTGCTAGAAGGGCAGGGTGGGGGTCTAATAATGAAAAACTGTTTTTT. This sequence encodes CSARRAGWGSNNEKLFF.

The chain is built from TRBV20-1 and TRBJ1-2; 7 bases fit TRBD1. The CDR3 contains 14 residues. Per germline, CDR1 DFQATT and CDR2 SNEGSKA (reference sequence). Trimming removed 5 bases from V and 4 bases from J; junction bases left unmatched: 10. The CDR3 loop is CSAVGTASSYGYTF. DNA of the CDR3: TGCAGTGCTGTCGGGACAGCCTCCTCCTATGGCTACACCTTC.

CDR3 DNA: TGCAGTGCTAGAGATCCCCGACTCGGAGATACGCAGTATTTT. The encoded protein is CSARDPRLGDTQYF. The V and J genes are TRBV20-1 and TRBJ2-3; unclear D gene. The CDR3 loop spans 14 amino acids. With 0 bases removed from V and 5 bases from J, the gap between germline ends came to 12 bases. CDR1 is DFQATT, CDR2 SNEGSKA, per germline (reference sequence).

This clonotype was counted at least ten times. The chain has TRBV20-1 and TRBJ2-5; the match to TRBD1 covers 9 bases. The CDR3 runs 16 residues. Losses at the gene ends were 0 bases for V and 5 bases for J; bases not matched to a gene: 10. In germline, CDR1 is DFQATT, CDR2 SNEGSKA (reference sequence). Written as DNA, the CDR3 is TGCAGTGCTAGAGATCGCCGGGACAGGGTGAGGGAGACCCAGTACTTC. Translating gives CSARDRRDRVRETQYF.

This clonotype was recorded at least ten times. The chain combines TRBV19 with TRBJ2-7; 9 bases align to TRBD2. V was pared by 4 bases and J by 7 bases, with 11 bases of the junction left unmatched. Germline values: CDR1 LNHDA, CDR2 SQIVND (reference sequence). The CDR3 consists of 15 residues. The chain's CDR3 is CASSTSIAGVGEQYF. CDR3 in DNA: TGTGCCAGTAGTACCTCTATAGCGGGAGTTGGTGAGCAGTACTTC.

A few counts support this clonotype. The V and J genes are TRBV29-1 and TRBJ1-1, with TRBD1 as a possible D gene (6 bases). Trimming left V 7 bases short and J 1 base short, with 16 bases between. The length of the CDR3 is 14 residues. Germline CDR1 is SQVTM and CDR2 is ANQGSEA. The CDR3 coding sequence is TGCAGCGCCCTATGGGGGCAAGGGAACACTGAAGCTTTCTTT. Encoded protein: CSALWGQGNTEAFF.

The sample holds a few counts of this clonotype. The chain links TRBV5-1 to TRBJ2-5, with TRBD2 identical over 8 bases. CDR1 SGHRS and CDR2 YFSETQ come from the germline V gene. Germline trimming cut 0 bases from V and 4 bases from J; bases unmatched to any gene: 8. The CDR3 is made up of 16 amino acids. The CDR3 loop is CASSLVAGGRTETQYF. Written as DNA, the CDR3 is TGCGCCAGCAGCTTGGTGGCGGGAGGTCGGACAGAGACCCAGTACTTC.

This clonotype was picked up a small number of times. DNA for the CDR3: TGCAGTGCTAGTAGGGACGGCTATGGCTACACCTTC. This gives the protein CSASRDGYGYTF. V is TRBV20-1 and J is TRBJ1-2, with D maybe TRBD1 (5 bases). Trimming shortened V by 3 bases and J by 4 bases, and 9 bases separated the two germline ends. This CDR3 spans 12 amino acids. The germline V gene has CDR1 DFQATT and CDR2 SNEGSKA (reference sequence).

V gene TRBV5-4 combines with J gene TRBJ2-1, with D possibly being TRBD1 (5 bases). Germline V CDR1 and CDR2: SGHNT, YYREEE (reference sequence). V was shortened by 4 bases and J by 3 bases, with 14 bases between the two germline ends. The CDR3 has 15 amino acids. CDR3 DNA sequence: TGTGCCAGCAGCGATGGGGCAGGGTTCTACAATGAGCAGTTCTTC. Translated: CASSDGAGFYNEQFF.

The V gene is TRBV20-1, the J gene TRBJ2-5; D could derive from TRBD1 or TRBD2 (7 bases each). Trimming took 6 bases from V and 2 from J, leaving 22 bases between them. CDR1 is DFQATT and CDR2 is SNEGSKA in the germline V gene (reference sequence). CDR3 size: 16 residues. CDR3 region: CSARRGAGGGQETQYF. CDR3 bases: TGCAGTGCCAGGAGAGGGGCAGGGGGGGGTCAAGAGACCCAGTACTTC.

This clonotype was seen ten or more times. The chain joins TRBV7-2 to TRBJ2-3; 9 bases agree with TRBD2. After removal of 4 bases from V and 2 bases from J, the junction contained 7 bases not matched to a gene. Germline assignment: CDR1 SGHTA and CDR2 FQGNSA. The CDR3 has 16 amino acids. CDR3 amino acids: CASSWKAGGSTDTQYF. The CDR3, as DNA: TGTGCCAGCAGCTGGAAAGCGGGAGGATCCACAGATACGCAGTATTTT.

This clonotype was found a few times. The CDR3 bases are TGCGCCAGCAGCGGACAGGGTGAAAAACTGTTTTTT. This gives the protein CASSGQGEKLFF. V usage is TRBV5-1 and J usage is TRBJ1-4; the match to TRBD1 covers 8 bases. This CDR3 spans 12 amino acids. V shed 4 bases and J 7 bases; nucleotides not matched to a gene: 0. The germline CDR1 and CDR2 sequences are SGHRS and YFSETQ.

The V gene is TRBV29-1, the J gene TRBJ1-3, with a possible D match to TRBD1 (6 bases). The V gene's germline CDR1 is SQVTM and CDR2 ANQGSEA. CDR3 length: 13 residues. Trimming cost V 7 bases and J 4 bases, with 14 bases left between them. This CDR3 is CSGTGSVGNTIYF. CDR3 nucleotides: TGCAGCGGTACAGGGAGCGTGGGAAACACCATATATTTT. Using reference TRBV29-1 and TRBJ1-3 for the parts outside the CDR3, the full variable domain is SAVISQKPSRDICQRGTSLTIQCQVDSQVTMMFWYRQQPGQSLTLIATANQGSEATYESGFVIDKFPISRPNLTFSTLTVSNMSPEDSSIYLCSGTGSVGNTIYFGEGSWLTVV.

This clonotype has ten or more counts. The V gene is TRBV12-3 or TRBV12-4, the J gene TRBJ2-1; TRBD2 matches 8 bases. With V trimmed by 6 bases and J by 8 bases, 12 bases remained unmatched. The CDR3 is 15 residues long. CDR3 sequence: CASRPGGLTGDEQFF. DNA for the CDR3: TGTGCCAGCAGGCCGGGAGGGCTAACTGGGGATGAGCAGTTCTTC.

This clonotype was seen a handful of times. V gene TRBV5-6 combines with J gene TRBJ1-5, with 12 positions matching TRBD1. The CDR3 length is 19 residues. Germline trimming cut 1 base from V and 1 base from J; bases unmatched to any gene: 9. CDR1 SGHDT and CDR2 YYEEEE come from the germline V gene. CDR3 sequence (DNA): TGTGCCAGCAGCTTGCAGGGACAGGGGGCCCTACGGAGCAATCAGCCCCAGCATTTT. It is translated as CASSLQGQGALRSNQPQHF.